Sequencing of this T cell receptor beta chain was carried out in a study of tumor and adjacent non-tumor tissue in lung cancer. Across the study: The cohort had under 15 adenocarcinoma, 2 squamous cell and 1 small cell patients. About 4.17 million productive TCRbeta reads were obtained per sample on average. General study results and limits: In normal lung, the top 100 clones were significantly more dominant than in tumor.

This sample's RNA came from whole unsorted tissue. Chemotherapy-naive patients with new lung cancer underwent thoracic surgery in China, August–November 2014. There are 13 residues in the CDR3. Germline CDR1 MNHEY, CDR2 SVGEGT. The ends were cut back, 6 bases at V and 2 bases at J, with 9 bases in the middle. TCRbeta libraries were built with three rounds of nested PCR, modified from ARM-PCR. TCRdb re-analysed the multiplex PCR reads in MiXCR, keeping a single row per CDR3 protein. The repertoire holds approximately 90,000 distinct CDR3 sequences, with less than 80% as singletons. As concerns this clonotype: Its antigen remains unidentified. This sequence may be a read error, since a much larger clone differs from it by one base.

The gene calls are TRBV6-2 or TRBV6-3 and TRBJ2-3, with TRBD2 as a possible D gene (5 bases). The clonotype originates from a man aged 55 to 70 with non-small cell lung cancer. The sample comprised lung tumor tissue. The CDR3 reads CASSRDFTDTQYF. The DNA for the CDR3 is TGTGCCAGCAGCCGGGATTTCACAGATACGCAGTATTTT.